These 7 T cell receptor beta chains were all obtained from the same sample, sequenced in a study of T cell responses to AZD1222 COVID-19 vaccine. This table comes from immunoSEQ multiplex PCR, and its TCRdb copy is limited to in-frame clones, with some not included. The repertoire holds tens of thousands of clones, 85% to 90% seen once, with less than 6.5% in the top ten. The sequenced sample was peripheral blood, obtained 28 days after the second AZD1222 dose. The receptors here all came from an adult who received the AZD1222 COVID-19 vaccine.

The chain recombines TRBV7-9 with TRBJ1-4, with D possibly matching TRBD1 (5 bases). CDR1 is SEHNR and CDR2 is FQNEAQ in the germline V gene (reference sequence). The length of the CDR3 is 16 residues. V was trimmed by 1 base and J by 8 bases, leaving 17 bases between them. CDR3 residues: CASSLVVGGSGEKLFF. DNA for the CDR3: TGTGCCAGCAGCTTAGTTGTTGGAGGGTCAGGGGAAAAACTGTTTTTT.

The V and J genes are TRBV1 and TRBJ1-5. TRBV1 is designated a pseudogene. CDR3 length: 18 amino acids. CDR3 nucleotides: TGCACCAGCAGCCATCCGGGAGCCCCGGTCCGGAGCAATCAGCCCCAGCATTTT. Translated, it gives CTSSHPGAPVRSNQPQHF.

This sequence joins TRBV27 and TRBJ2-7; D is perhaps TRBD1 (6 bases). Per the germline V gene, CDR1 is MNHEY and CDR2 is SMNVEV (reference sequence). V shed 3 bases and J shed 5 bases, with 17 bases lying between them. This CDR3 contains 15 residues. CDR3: CASSLSRGGSHEQYF. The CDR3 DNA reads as TGTGCCAGCAGTTTGAGCCGAGGGGGTAGCCACGAGCAGTACTTC.

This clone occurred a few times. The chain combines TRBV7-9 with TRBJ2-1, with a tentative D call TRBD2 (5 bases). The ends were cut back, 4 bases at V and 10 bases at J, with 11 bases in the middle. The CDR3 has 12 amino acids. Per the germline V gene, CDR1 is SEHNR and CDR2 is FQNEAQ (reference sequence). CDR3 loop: CASSSGLPEQFF. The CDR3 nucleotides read TGTGCCAGCAGCTCGGGGTTGCCCGAGCAGTTCTTC.

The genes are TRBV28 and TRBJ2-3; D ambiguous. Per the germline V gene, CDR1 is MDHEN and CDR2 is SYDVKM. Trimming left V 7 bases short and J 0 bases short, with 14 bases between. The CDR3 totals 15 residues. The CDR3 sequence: CASKGQQTSTDTQYF. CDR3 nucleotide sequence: TGTGCCAGCAAAGGGCAACAGACAAGCACAGATACGCAGTATTTT.

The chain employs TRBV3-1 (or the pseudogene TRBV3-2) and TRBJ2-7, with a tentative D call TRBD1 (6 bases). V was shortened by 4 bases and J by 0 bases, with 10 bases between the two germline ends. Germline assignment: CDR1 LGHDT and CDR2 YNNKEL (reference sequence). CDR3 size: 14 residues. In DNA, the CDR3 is TGTGCCAGCAGCCCGACAGGCCTCTCCTACGAGCAGTACTTC. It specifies CASSPTGLSYEQYF.

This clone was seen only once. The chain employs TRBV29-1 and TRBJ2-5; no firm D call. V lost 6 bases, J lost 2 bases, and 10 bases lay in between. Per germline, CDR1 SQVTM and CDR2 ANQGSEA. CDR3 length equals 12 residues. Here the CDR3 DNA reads TGCAGCGTGCGGAGCGCTCAAGAGACCCAGTACTTC. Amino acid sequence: CSVRSAQETQYF.